The clone carrying this TCR beta chain has ten or more counts. The read finishes 3 residues shy of the CDR3 end, and the germline J gene is used to complete it. Clones were read by immunoSEQ multiplex PCR, and TCRdb kept only the in-frame ones, dropping some. In total the sample includes roughly 40,000 clones, none of them seen once. These data come from a study of T cell clonality in common variable immunodeficiency. With V trimmed by 3 bases and J by 7 bases, 21 bases remained unmatched. The germline V gene encodes CDR1 SNHLY and CDR2 FYNNEI. This CDR3 comprises 19 residues. The sequence was obtained from a person aged 18-70 years in good health. The material sequenced was peripheral blood mononuclear cells. The chain is built from TRBV2 and TRBJ2-5; 9 bases fit TRBD1. CDR3 residues: CASSDRDRVGGSDSGTQYF. The DNA read from the CDR3 is TGTGCCAGCAGTGATCGGGACAGGGTGGGCGGGAGTGATTCTGGGACC. Filled out from reference TRBV2 and TRBJ2-5, the complete variable domain reads EPEVTQTPSHQVTQMGQEVILRCVPISNHLYFYWYRQILGQKVEFLVSFYNNEISEKSEIFDDQFSVERPDGSNFTLKIRSTKLEDSAMYFCASSDRDRVGGSDSGTQYFGPGTRLLVL.